This entry is about one T cell receptor beta chain. The antigen is undetermined. Template switching, a step in the protocol, added a universal primer site, and cDNA carried unique molecular identifiers. TCRdb ran MiXCR on the 5' RACE reads and lists one entry per CDR3 protein. The table has 450,000 or so distinct CDR3 sequences, 20% to 25% seen once. This sample is part of a study of identical twins. General study findings and limits: Out-of-frame alpha sequences shared between twins exhibited an excess of low generation probability.

The CDR3 runs to 14 residues. Germline CDR1 reads SEHNR; CDR2 reads FQNEAQ (reference sequence). After removal of 2 bases from V and 5 bases from J, the junction contained 3 bases not matched to a gene. These same records also appear under a second study, on T cells expressing NK-cell markers. That source adds: Among CD8+ T cells from several donors, dominant NKG2C+ clonotypes accounted for roughly 1.0-7.0%. Expanded NKG2C+ T cell clones were not confirmed as HCMV-specific.

The TCR sequence derives from a woman aged 18 to 35 in good health. The genes are TRBV7-9 and TRBJ2-1; TRBD2 matches 7 bases. The source material was CD4+ T cells sorted from blood. CDR3: CASSLWGGDNEQFF. In DNA form, the CDR3 reads TGTGCCAGCAGCTTATGGGGGGGGGACAATGAGCAGTTCTTC.